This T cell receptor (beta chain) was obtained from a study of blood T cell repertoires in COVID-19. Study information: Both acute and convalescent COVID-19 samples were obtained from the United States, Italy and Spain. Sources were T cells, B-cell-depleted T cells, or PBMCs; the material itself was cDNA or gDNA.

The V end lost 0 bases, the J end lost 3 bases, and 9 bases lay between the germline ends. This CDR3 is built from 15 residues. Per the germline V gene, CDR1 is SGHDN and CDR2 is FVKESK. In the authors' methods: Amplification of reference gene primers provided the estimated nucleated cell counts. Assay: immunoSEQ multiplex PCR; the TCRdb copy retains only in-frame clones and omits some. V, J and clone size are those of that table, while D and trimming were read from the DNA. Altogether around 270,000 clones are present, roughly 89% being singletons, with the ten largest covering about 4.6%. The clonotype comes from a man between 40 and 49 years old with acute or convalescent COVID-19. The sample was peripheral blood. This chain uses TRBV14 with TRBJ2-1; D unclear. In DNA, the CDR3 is TGTGCCAGCAGCCAAGACACTGCTATCTACAATGAGCAGTTCTTC. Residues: CASSQDTAIYNEQFF.